This record covers a single T cell receptor (beta chain). Investigators amplified TCR beta CDR3 regions from RNA transcripts. Second-round multiplex PCR came after a first-round RT-PCR that employed HTBI primers. Via MiXCR, TCRdb re-called the multiplex PCR reads, giving one row per CDR3 protein. The repertoire holds approximately 210,000 distinct CDR3 sequences, with approximately 28% as singletons. The entry originates in a study of Graves' ophthalmopathy and Graves' hyperthyroidism. The CDR3 totals 17 residues. The V and J ends lost 4 bases and 5 bases, in that order; junction bases with no gene match: 11. The V gene's germline CDR1 is MDHEN and CDR2 SYDVKM.

The source of this sequence is a man between 50 and 59 years old with Graves' ophthalmopathy. The sequenced sample consisted of peripheral blood. The chain uses TRBV28 and TRBJ2-5; 12 positions agree with TRBD2. The CDR3 here is CASSSSSGRARWETQYF. As DNA, the CDR3 is TGTGCCAGCAGTTCATCTAGCGGGAGGGCCAGGTGGGAGACCCAGTACTTC.